A single sample gave rise to the 32 T cell receptor beta chains below, sequenced in a study of blood T cell repertoires in COVID-19. The repertoire was sequenced with immunoSEQ multiplex PCR; TCRdb's copy has only in-frame clones and lacks some. In the table there are 130,000 to 150,000 clones, around 87% of which are singletons. Sequencing used peripheral blood. The receptors derive from a woman between 50 and 59 years old with active or convalescent COVID-19.

The rearrangement links TRBV4-1 to TRBJ2-1; 7 positions agree with TRBD2. The CDR3 has 17 amino acids. V gave up 4 bases and J gave up 3 bases; unmatched junction bases: 12. Germline-derived CDR1 and CDR2 are MGHRA and YSYEKL. The CDR3 is CASSPGLASGLYNEQFF. The CDR3, as DNA: TGCGCCAGCAGCCCCGGGCTTGCTAGCGGACTCTACAATGAGCAGTTCTTC.

The chain joins TRBV18 to TRBJ1-3, with a tentative D call TRBD1 (5 bases). Germline CDR1 and CDR2: KGHSH and LQKENI. CDR3 length: 16 residues. Between the trimmed V and J ends, which lost 0 bases and 2 bases, there was a span of 11 bases. The CDR3 DNA reads TGTGCCAGCTCACCACCCGGGACTGTCACTGGAAACACCATATATTTT. Protein sequence: CASSPPGTVTGNTIYF. Full variable domain (outside the CDR3, taken from reference TRBV18 and TRBJ1-3): NAGVMQNPRHLVRRRGQEARLRCSPMKGHSHVYWYRQLPEEGLKFMVYLQKENIIDESGMPKERFSAEFPKEGPSILRIQQVVRGDSAAYFCASSPPGTVTGNTIYFGEGSWLTVV.

The chain is built from TRBV3-1 (or the pseudogene TRBV3-2) and TRBJ1-3; perhaps TRBD1 as D (5 bases). Germline CDR1 is LGHDT and CDR2 is YNNKEL (reference sequence). The V and J ends lost 3 bases and 3 bases respectively, with 9 bases between them. This CDR3 spans 14 amino acids. Here the CDR3 reads CASSHQGDGNTIYF. CDR3 nucleotide sequence: TGTGCCAGCAGCCACCAGGGTGATGGAAACACCATATATTTT.

This clone has a handful of counts. The gene calls are TRBV2 and TRBJ1-2; 9 nucleotides align to TRBD1. Per the germline V gene, CDR1 is SNHLY and CDR2 is FYNNEI. This CDR3 spans 13 amino acids. V shed 4 bases, J shed 3 bases, and the junction held 0 bases outside the gene matches. CDR3 protein: CASSGTGDYGYTF. CDR3 coding DNA: TGTGCCAGCAGTGGGACAGGGGACTATGGCTACACCTTC.

The chain has TRBV11-2 and TRBJ1-6, with D possibly matching TRBD1 (5 bases). The CDR3 spans 14 residues. CDR1 and CDR2 (germline): SGHAT, FQNNGV. V lost 0 bases, J lost 10 bases, and 10 bases lay in between. CDR3 protein: CASSLDPGGSPLHF. In nucleotides, the CDR3 is TGTGCCAGCAGCTTAGACCCCGGGGGGTCACCCCTCCACTTT.

The chain uses TRBV27 and TRBJ2-6; D unclear. Germline V gene sequence: CDR1 MNHEY, CDR2 SMNVEV (reference sequence). This CDR3 comprises 15 residues. V dropped 5 bases and J dropped 0 bases, with 8 bases sitting between them. The CDR3 loop reads CASSPLSSGANVLTF. CDR3 in DNA: TGTGCCAGCAGTCCCCTAAGCTCTGGGGCCAACGTCCTGACTTTC.

V gene TRBV28 combines with J gene TRBJ1-2; D is possibly TRBD1 (5 bases). CDR1 is MDHEN, CDR2 SYDVKM, per germline. This CDR3 spans 14 amino acids. The V end was cut by 5 bases, the J end by 4 bases, with 14 bases between. In DNA form, the CDR3 reads TGTGCCAGCAGTCCCATGGACAAGTTCTATGGCTACACCTTC. Translation: CASSPMDKFYGYTF.

J is TRBJ1-1 and V is TRBV19, with D uncertain. The germline CDR1 and CDR2 sequences are LNHDA and SQIVND (reference sequence). This CDR3 contains 13 residues. V lost 5 bases to trimming and J lost 1 base, with 8 bases between them. DNA for the CDR3: TGTGCCAGTAGTCCGCCAGGGAACACTGAAGCTTTCTTT. Translating gives CASSPPGNTEAFF.

V is TRBV18 and J is TRBJ2-3; 12 bases align to TRBD2. The trim removed 4 bases at V and 1 base at J, leaving 3 bases unmatched. CDR3 length: 16 amino acids. The germline CDR1 and CDR2 sequences are KGHSH and LQKENI. CDR3 nucleotide sequence: TGTGCCAGCTCACGCCGACTAGCGGGGGGCACAGATACGCAGTATTTT. Amino acids: CASSRRLAGGTDTQYF.

This clone was counted only a few times. The rearrangement links TRBV2 to TRBJ1-6, with a weak D call TRBD1 (6 bases). Germline CDR1 reads SNHLY; CDR2 reads FYNNEI. V lost 5 bases to trimming and J lost 10 bases, with 15 bases between them. The CDR3 is made up of 14 amino acids. The CDR3 nucleotides are TGTGCCAGCAGTCCAGGGGACCTTAACTCACCCCTCCACTTT. It is translated as CASSPGDLNSPLHF.

The V and J genes are TRBV9 and TRBJ2-7; 7 bases line up with TRBD2. The CDR3 spans 15 residues. The ends lost 2 bases at V and 2 bases at J; junction bases unmatched: 7. Per germline, CDR1 SGDLS and CDR2 YYNGEE. The CDR3 protein is CASSVGGSITYEQYF. CDR3 bases: TGTGCCAGCAGCGTGGGCGGGAGCATCACCTACGAGCAGTACTTC. The variable domain in full, with the rest retrieved from reference TRBV9 and TRBJ2-7, is DSGVTQTPKHLITATGQRVTLRCSPRSGDLSVYWYQQSLDQGLQFLIQYYNGEERAKGNILERFSAQQFPDLHSELNLSSLELGDSALYFCASSVGGSITYEQYFGPGTRLTVT.

The genes are TRBV5-4 and TRBJ1-6; 7 nucleotides agree with TRBD1. This CDR3 region has 17 residues. The ends lost 0 bases at V and 1 base at J; junction bases unmatched: 4. Germline values: CDR1 SGHNT, CDR2 YYREEE (reference sequence). The CDR3 is CASSLVAGGSYNSPLHF. CDR3 nucleotides: TGTGCCAGCAGCTTGGTTGCAGGGGGGTCCTATAATTCACCCCTCCACTTT.

As for this clone: Possible read error: a much larger clone is one base away. The rearrangement links TRBV7-2 to TRBJ1-1, with 8 bases identical to TRBD1. CDR1 is SGHTA and CDR2 is FQGNSA in the germline V gene. The CDR3 spans 15 residues. The CDR3 DNA reads as TGTGTCAGCAGCTTAACGCCCCGTACAGGGGGGGTAGCTTTCTTT. Its protein is CVSSLTPRTGGVAFF. Full variable domain (outside the CDR3, taken from reference TRBV7-2 and TRBJ1-1): GAGVSQSPSNKVTEKGKDVELRCDPISGHTALYWYRQSLGQGLEFLIYFQGNSAPDKSGLPSDRFSAERTGGSVSTLTIQRTQQEDSAVYLCVSSLTPRTGGVAFFGQGTRLTVV.

The V call is TRBV6-5, the J call TRBJ2-7; the D is unclear. Trimming removed 7 bases at V and 4 bases at J, with 17 bases between. CDR1 is MNHEY and CDR2 is SVGAGI in the germline V gene. The CDR3 loop spans 14 amino acids. As DNA, the CDR3 is TGTGCCAGCATCCCTGAACCCCGGTCTTACGAGCAGTACTTC. Its protein product is CASIPEPRSYEQYF.

The CDR3 sequence: CASSHLSGTYNEQFF. In DNA form, the CDR3 reads TGTGCCAGCAGCCATCTTAGCGGAACCTACAATGAGCAGTTCTTC. V usage is TRBV3-1 (or the pseudogene TRBV3-2) and J usage is TRBJ2-1, with TRBD2 as a possible D gene (6 bases). Trimming took off 3 bases at V and 2 bases at J, with 11 bases between the two ends. The CDR3 sequence is 15 residues long. Germline V gene lookup returns CDR1 LGHDT and CDR2 YNNKEL (reference sequence).

The V call is TRBV7-2, the J call TRBJ2-5; 8 nucleotides line up with TRBD2. Germline CDR1 SGHTA, CDR2 FQGNSA. Losses at the gene ends were 5 bases for V and 5 bases for J; bases not matched to a gene: 10. The CDR3 is 15 amino acids. The CDR3 protein is CASSTTAGVVETQYF. CDR3 coding DNA: TGTGCCAGCAGCACCACAGCGGGGGTCGTGGAGACCCAGTACTTC. The full variable domain, with the rest looked up from reference TRBV7-2 and TRBJ2-5, is GAGVSQSPSNKVTEKGKDVELRCDPISGHTALYWYRQSLGQGLEFLIYFQGNSAPDKSGLPSDRFSAERTGGSVSTLTIQRTQQEDSAVYLCASSTTAGVVETQYFGPGTRLLVL.

The chain employs TRBV18 and TRBJ2-1, with a weak D call TRBD1 (5 bases). Looked up from germline, CDR1 is KGHSH and CDR2 is LQKENI. This CDR3 has 13 amino acids. Deletions cut 4 bases from V and 5 bases from J, with 9 bases between. CDR3 DNA: TGTGCCAGCTCACGGACCAGGGACAATGAGCAGTTCTTC. The encoded protein is CASSRTRDNEQFF.

The chain employs TRBV15 and TRBJ1-5; D unresolved. The CDR3 consists of 13 residues. Trimming cost V 4 bases and J 5 bases, with 9 bases left between them. Germline-derived CDR1 and CDR2 are LNHNV and YYDKDF (reference sequence). Written as DNA, the CDR3 is TGTGCCACCAGCACTAGGAGAGATCAGCCCCAGCATTTT. Its protein product is CATSTRRDQPQHF.

The chain carries TRBV27 and TRBJ2-1; D might be TRBD1 (5 bases). CDR1 is MNHEY and CDR2 is SMNVEV in the germline V gene (reference sequence). V was trimmed by 11 bases and J by 4 bases, leaving 9 bases between them. This CDR3 comprises 11 residues. The CDR3 is CAVTGYNEQFF. CDR3 nucleotides: TGTGCCGTCACAGGTTACAATGAGCAGTTCTTC.

V is TRBV20-1 and J is TRBJ1-2, with D tentatively TRBD1 (5 bases). Germline V gene lookup returns CDR1 DFQATT and CDR2 SNEGSKA (reference sequence). The CDR3 runs 10 residues. The CDR3 nucleotides read TGCAAGGCGGGGGGCTATGGCTACACCTTC. It is translated as CKAGGYGYTF.

V is TRBV15 and J is TRBJ2-7, with D tentatively TRBD2 (5 bases). The CDR3 runs 13 residues. V was pared by 8 bases and J by 4 bases, with 15 bases between. CDR1 and CDR2 from the germline V gene are LNHNV and YYDKDF (reference sequence). The CDR3 sequence: CATGFTSGYEQYF. Written as DNA, the CDR3 is TGTGCCACCGGATTTACGTCGGGGTACGAGCAGTACTTC.

The chain employs TRBV11-2 and TRBJ1-2; D gene uncertain. Germline lookup yields CDR1 SGHAT and CDR2 FQNNGV. The CDR3 spans 14 residues. V lost 0 bases and J 3 bases, leaving 8 bases between the germline ends. Written as DNA, the CDR3 is TGTGCCAGCAGCTTAGAACCCGAGGACTATGGCTACACCTTC. It translates to CASSLEPEDYGYTF.

This clone was seen only a few times. The chain carries TRBV6-4 and TRBJ1-1; D gene ambiguous. The CDR3 loop spans 13 amino acids. Trimming stripped 6 bases from V and 3 bases from J, with 11 bases between. CDR1 and CDR2 (germline): MRHNA, SNTAGT. CDR3 DNA: TGTGCCAGCAGCTTGAGGCGGGACACTGAAGCTTTCTTT. Translation gives CASSLRRDTEAFF.

The chain carries TRBV30 and TRBJ2-7; 7 nucleotides match TRBD1. The V gene end was trimmed by 2 bases and the J gene end by 0 bases; junction bases not matched to a gene: 13. This CDR3 has 17 residues. CDR1 is GTSNPN and CDR2 is SVGIG in the germline V gene (reference sequence). CDR3 bases: TGTGCCTGGAGTACCCGACTGACAGGGACCAGCTCCTACGAGCAGTACTTC. Residues: CAWSTRLTGTSSYEQYF.

This sequence joins TRBV6-6 and TRBJ1-2, with D perhaps TRBD1 (6 bases). This CDR3 region has 20 residues. The V end lost 5 bases, the J end lost 8 bases, and 36 bases lay between the germline ends. Germline V lookup: CDR1 MNHNY, CDR2 SVGAGI (reference sequence). The CDR3 DNA reads TGTGCCAGCAGTCTCACCTTCGCTCGCGTCGGCAGGGGTATTTCGGGCGGCTACACCTTC. It translates to CASSLTFARVGRGISGGYTF.

This clone has only one observation. The chain couples TRBV4-3 to TRBJ1-2; TRBD1 might be the D (5 bases). CDR1 is LGHNA, CDR2 YSLEER, per germline. Trimming removed 1 base from V and 4 bases from J, with 7 bases in between. CDR3 size: 13 residues. This CDR3 is CASSQAGGYGYTF. The DNA for the CDR3 is TGCGCCAGCAGCCAAGCGGGGGGCTATGGCTACACCTTC.

The CDR3 bases are TGTGCCAGCAGAGAAACGGACGGGAACGACCCTACGCAGTATTTT. Encoded protein: CASRETDGNDPTQYF. The V and J genes are TRBV5-5 and TRBJ2-3; TRBD2 is a possible D gene (5 bases). The CDR3 runs to 15 residues. V lost 5 bases and J lost 8, with 21 bases in between. Germline CDR1 reads SGHKS; CDR2 reads YYEKEE (reference sequence).

The chain has TRBV5-6 and TRBJ2-5; unclear D gene. The germline V gene has CDR1 SGHDT and CDR2 YYEEEE. The V end was cut by 1 base, the J end by 0 bases, with 10 bases between. This CDR3 region has 15 residues. The CDR3 bases are TGTGCCAGCAGCTTGACCGGCAGGAACCAAGAGACCCAGTACTTC. Amino acids: CASSLTGRNQETQYF.

CDR3 sequence (DNA): TGTGCCAGCTCACCTGTGGGGCCGGGGGAGTCGAAGACCCAGTACTTC. Translated: CASSPVGPGESKTQYF. The chain has TRBV18 and TRBJ2-5; D possibly corresponds to TRBD2 (6 bases). The CDR3 runs to 16 residues. Germline CDR1 KGHSH, CDR2 LQKENI. Trimming took 3 bases from V and 6 from J, leaving 20 bases between them.

V gene TRBV6-6 combines with J gene TRBJ2-3; no clear D. CDR3 length: 13 residues. Germline assignment: CDR1 MNHNY and CDR2 SVGAGI (reference sequence). Trimming stripped 6 bases from V and 5 bases from J, with 12 bases between. The CDR3 protein is CASRAGYGDTQYF. The CDR3 DNA reads TGTGCCAGCAGAGCCGGTTACGGAGATACGCAGTATTTT.

The chain joins TRBV7-2 to TRBJ1-3; the D gene is possibly TRBD1 (6 bases). This CDR3 has 16 amino acids. V was clipped by 5 bases and J by 2 bases, with 16 bases between them. CDR1 is SGHTA, CDR2 FQGNSA, per germline. The CDR3 loop is CASSTQSGVTGNTIYF. The CDR3 DNA is TGTGCCAGCAGCACCCAATCAGGGGTAACTGGAAACACCATATATTTT.

The gene calls are TRBV4-3 and TRBJ1-2; possible D gene TRBD1, 6 bases. From germline, CDR1 is LGHNA and CDR2 YSLEER. This CDR3 has 14 residues. Trimming removed 0 bases at V and 3 bases at J, with 8 bases between. The chain's CDR3 is CASSQDRTDYGYTF. The CDR3 DNA is TGCGCCAGCAGCCAAGATCGGACAGACTATGGCTACACCTTC.